A selection of T cell receptor beta chains follows, all from one sample in a study of shared clonotypes between healthy human individuals. TCRdb's copy holds only in-frame clones and misses some; the assay was immunoSEQ multiplex PCR. The table has about 980,000 clones, 70% to 85% seen once. What was sequenced was memory CD4+ T cells sorted from blood. The receptors come from a man between 18 and 35 years old in good health. Both conserved end residues are part of each CDR3. A D gene is named only where the DNA matches it firmly. The size of a clone is reported for some rows only, either as once, few or many, or as a class for expanded clones.

TRBJ1-1,TRBV5-6,NA,NA,CASTSRRGKTEAFF,TGTGCCAGCACCTCGCGGCGGGGAAAAACTGAAGCTTTCTTT
TRBJ2-1,TRBV5-1,NA,NA,CASSLNGPGVDNEQFF,TGCGCCAGCAGCTTGAATGGGCCAGGGGTGGACAATGAGCAGTTCTTC
TRBJ1-2,TRBV2,many,NA,CASTQGESYGYTF,TGTGCCAGCACGCAAGGGGAATCCTATGGCTACACCTTC
TRBJ2-1,TRBV7-9,NA,TRBD2,CASSLDYSGRSYNEQFF,TGTGCCAGCAGCTTGGACTATAGCGGGAGGAGCTACAATGAGCAGTTCTTC
TRBJ1-4,TRBV7-9,NA,TRBD1,CASSPDRGRNEKLFF,TGTGCCAGCAGCCCGGACAGGGGGCGAAATGAAAAACTGTTTTTT
TRBJ2-7,TRBV5-1,few,NA,CASSLGLSRRGSSYEQYF,TGCGCCAGCAGCTTGGGTCTTAGTAGGCGGGGAAGCTCCTACGAGCAGTACTTC
TRBJ1-5,TRBV16,NA,TRBD1,CASSQYAQGAGQPQHF,TGTGCCAGCAGCCAATACGCTCAGGGGGCCGGGCAGCCCCAGCATTTT
TRBJ1-5,TRBV19,NA,NA,CASSILVGAGQPQHF,TGTGCCAGTAGTATCCTCGTGGGCGCGGGGCAGCCCCAGCATTTT
TRBJ2-5,TRBV19,once,NA,CASSTLWGETQYF,TGTGCCAGTAGTACCCTCTGGGGAGAGACCCAGTACTTC
TRBJ2-1,TRBV7-9,NA,NA,CASSLVEGAEQFF,TGTGCCAGCAGCTTAGTGGAGGGTGCTGAGCAGTTCTTC
TRBJ1-5,TRBV7-3,NA,NA,CARGKTFRGQPQHF,TGTGCCAGGGGTAAAACGTTCCGAGGGCAGCCCCAGCATTTT
TRBJ2-3,TRBV5-6,once,TRBD2,CASSFLAASTDTQYF,TGTGCCAGCAGCTTTCTAGCGGCTAGCACAGATACGCAGTATTTT
TRBJ2-7,TRBV7-2,NA,NA,CASSLLGSGSYEQYF,TGTGCCAGCAGCCTTCTGGGGAGCGGGTCCTACGAGCAGTACTTC
TRBJ2-7,TRBV6-1,NA,TRBD1,CASSFRTGEQYF,TGTGCCAGCAGTTTTCGGACAGGTGAGCAGTACTTC
TRBJ2-3,TRBV12-1,NA,NA,CASSFGQGLNSTSTDTQYF,TGTGCCAGCAGCTTCGGACAGGGGCTTAATTCGACTAGCACAGATACGCAGTATTTT
TRBJ2-6,TRBV6-1,NA,TRBD1,CASSEFYRGYSGANVLTF,TGTGCCAGCAGTGAGTTTTACAGGGGGTACTCTGGGGCCAACGTCCTGACTTTC
TRBJ2-7,TRBV5-6,NA,NA,CASSFGRGVAYEQYF,TGTGCCAGCAGCTTCGGCAGGGGCGTAGCCTACGAGCAGTACTTC
TRBJ1-6,TRBV5-4,NA,NA,CASSFRTADSPLHF,TGTGCCAGCAGCTTCAGGACAGCCGATTCACCCCTCCACTTT
TRBJ2-3,TRBV5-6,once,TRBD1,CASSLRRTGRTDTQYF,TGTGCCAGCAGCCTCAGGCGGACAGGGCGCACAGATACGCAGTATTTT
TRBJ1-2,TRBV2,NA,TRBD1,CASSGGTGAISNYGYTF,TGTGCCAGCAGTGGGGGGACAGGAGCTATTTCTAACTATGGCTACACCTTC
TRBJ2-3,TRBV4-1,NA,NA,CASPLGDWSTDTQYF,TGCGCCAGCCCCCTTGGGGATTGGAGCACAGATACGCAGTATTTT
TRBJ1-4,TRBV6-5,NA,NA,CASSRGRTNEKLFF,TGTGCCAGCAGCCGGGGGCGTACTAATGAAAAACTGTTTTTT
TRBJ1-2,TRBV12-5,NA,NA,CASGLDGVYGYTF,TGTGCTAGTGGCCTAGACGGGGTCTATGGCTACACCTTC
TRBJ1-4,TRBV18,NA,NA,CASSPGTTNEKLFF,TGTGCCAGCTCACCAGGAACAACTAATGAAAAACTGTTTTTT
TRBJ2-2,TRBV6-5,few,TRBD2,CASGTIQTGELFF,TGTGCCAGCGGGACTATACAGACCGGGGAGCTGTTTTTT
TRBJ1-2,TRBV7-9,NA,TRBD1,CASSLLTGGAAGYTF,TGTGCCAGCAGCCTACTCACAGGGGGCGCGGCTGGCTACACCTTC
TRBJ1-1,TRBV10-3,NA,NA,CAISESLPRDTEAFF,TGTGCCATCAGTGAGTCCTTACCCAGGGACACTGAAGCTTTCTTT
TRBJ1-5,TRBV7-9,NA,NA,CASSSRTAAGNQPQHF,TGTGCCAGCAGCTCTAGGACGGCGGCTGGCAATCAGCCCCAGCATTTT
TRBJ1-1,TRBV28,NA,NA,CASSYRNTEAFF,TGTGCCAGCAGTTACCGGAACACTGAAGCTTTCTTT